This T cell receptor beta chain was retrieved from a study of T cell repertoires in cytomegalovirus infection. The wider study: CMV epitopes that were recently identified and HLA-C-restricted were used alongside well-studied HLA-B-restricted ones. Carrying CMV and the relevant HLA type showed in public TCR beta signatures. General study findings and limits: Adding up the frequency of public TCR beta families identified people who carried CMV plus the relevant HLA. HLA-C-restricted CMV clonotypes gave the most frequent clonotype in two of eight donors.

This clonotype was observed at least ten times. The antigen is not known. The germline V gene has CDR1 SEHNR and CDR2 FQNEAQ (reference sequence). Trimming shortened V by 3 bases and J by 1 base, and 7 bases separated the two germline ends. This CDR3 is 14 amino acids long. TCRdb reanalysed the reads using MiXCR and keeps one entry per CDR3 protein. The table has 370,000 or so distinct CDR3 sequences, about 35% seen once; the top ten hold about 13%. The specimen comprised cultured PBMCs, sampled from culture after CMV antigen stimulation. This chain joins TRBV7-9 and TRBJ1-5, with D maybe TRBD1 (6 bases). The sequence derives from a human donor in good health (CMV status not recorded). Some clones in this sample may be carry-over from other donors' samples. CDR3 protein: CASSFDRSNQPQHF. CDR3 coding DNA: TGTGCCAGCAGCTTCGACAGGAGCAATCAGCCCCAGCATTTT.